This T cell receptor beta chain derives from a study of blood T cell repertoires in COVID-19 (dated by TCRdb to the early 2020s). Regarding the research as a whole: Collaborator samples came from the United States, Italy and Spain and covered acute and convalescent phases of COVID-19. The material from the prospective study consisted of cDNA or gDNA derived from T cells, B-cell-depleted T cells, or PBMCs. Subjects who had been exposed to COVID-19, were actively infected with it, or had recovered from it provided the deeply sampled blood TCRbeta repertoires that made up the dataset. The repertoires were released in a freely available public database meant as a resource for research on the immune response to SARS-CoV-2. The samples were drawn from the first 160 participants of the ongoing ImmuneRACE study and from roughly 1,300 subjects provided by 6 global collaborators. Nearly every sample came with metadata listing a de-identified subject ID, COVID-19 status, age in years and sex. HLA class I and class II types, where available, came from metadata supplied by the sample provider rather than from assay-based typing. General study outcomes and caveats: The quantity of clinical and demographic metadata differed by source and by participant and was supplied without curation.

Remarks on this clone: The specificity of this receptor is unknown. Base qualities are missing; no much larger clone stands one base away.

The CDR3 starts with the cysteine, ends with the phenylalanine, and has 15 residues. Kept here is only the CDR3 DNA, which spans 45 bases and is read in frame from base 1. Per the germline V gene, SGHRS is the CDR1 and YFSETQ is the CDR2. Unmatched junction bases come to 8, with V trimmed by 4 bases and J by 3 bases. The collaborating institutions used their own protocols to collect whole blood in K2EDTA tubes. Collaborator samples were shipped for TCRbeta analysis as frozen whole blood, isolated PBMCs, or DNA extracted from either sample type. TCRbeta CDR3 regions were amplified from genomic DNA by means of the immunoSEQ Assay, a bias-controlled multiplex PCR. The paper's data handling went like this. The number of nucleated cells in each sample was estimated from the amplification of reference gene primers within the assay. Sequence reads were collapsed and filtered to measure the absolute abundance of every unique TCRbeta CDR3 rearrangement. For each sample, productive Simpson clonality was calculated as the square root of Simpson's diversity index over productive rearrangements. TCRdb provides this immuneACCESS table in a form limited to in-frame rearrangements. Some clones are lacking; in checked studies, under half of them reflect an unresolved V gene, and why the rest are absent is not known. The DNA was the basis for D and trimming; V, J and clone size are from that table. In this sample the table shows around 180,000 clones, over 65% of which occur a single time. Clones ranked in the top ten supply approximately 3% of the sample.

The sample consisted of peripheral blood. In this chain, TRBV5-1 is recombined with TRBJ2-7; 9 bases in the junction line up with TRBD1. The origin of this receptor is a woman aged 80 or older with acute or convalescent COVID-19. The base sequence is TGCGCCAGCAGCCTATCGGGACAGGGAAACTACGAGCAGTACTTC. Its protein is CASSLSGQGNYEQYF.